This T cell receptor beta chain was profiled in a study of T cells in Graves' hyperthyroidism and ophthalmopathy (dated by TCRdb to about 2019). In the study overall: Peripheral blood samples were taken at initial diagnosis, before any treatment was given. The paper describes TCR Vbeta CDR3 sequencing of 135 peripheral blood samples, made up of about 40 ophthalmopathy patients, roughly 80 hyperthyroidism patients and 17 progressor patients. Thyroid tissue and blood T-cell repertoires from roughly 6 Graves' hyperthyroidism patients were also compared in the study. After sampling, hyperthyroidism patients received methimazole starting at 30 mg daily, and ophthalmopathy patients received high-dose intravenous methylprednisolone. An independent validation cohort of about 19 hyperthyroidism patients and 15 or so patients who later progressed to ophthalmopathy tested prospective prediction of ophthalmopathy. The approximately 100 discovery patients were randomly split 7:3 into training and test sets. A discovery cohort of fewer than 110 patients, 43 with Graves' ophthalmopathy and approximately 55 with stable Graves' hyperthyroidism, was used to find distinguishing TCR V-J signatures. Study-wide conclusions, independent of this receptor: Ophthalmopathy was separated from stable hyperthyroidism by a 13 V-J signature model, with 87.88% sensitivity and around 81% specificity obtained in cross-validation and 80%/75% obtained in testing. In validation, the model predicted progression to ophthalmopathy a median of approximately 6.6 months before onset, with about 71% sensitivity and about 75% specificity. Most expanded thyroid clonotypes (frequency above 0.001) were also found in blood, which suggests that blood repertoires may mirror thyroid immune responses. Sample size was not statistically predetermined, and investigators were not blinded to group allocation.

Amplification of TCR beta CDR3 regions was carried out from RNA transcripts. The TCR CDR3 was subjected to a first round of RT-PCR using the HTBI primer set and the Qiagen OneStep RT-PCR kit. Libraries were constructed in a second round of multiplex PCR, after which size selection and purification were performed. Paired-end sequencing of the libraries was performed with 100 bp reads on an Illumina HiSeq2000. On the study's bioinformatics: SOAPnuke was used to process the raw data, throwing out any read that contained adapters or uncalled bases, had a mean Phred below 15, or lacked an exact constant-primer or identifier match. COPE v1.2.5 was used to merge high-quality paired reads, and clonotypes were defined as unique nucleotide sequences. Clonotypes were aligned to IMGT TRBV, TRBD and TRBJ reference segments using MiTCR v1.1. The analysis was restricted to V-J combinations with a frequency above 0.0001, which together covered roughly 99% of the repertoires. The TCS score was defined as F50 (clonal expansion) divided by E x V (chaos), with BLOSUM62-based TCRdist calculated between CDR3 peptides within each V-J. Welch's t-statistics and random forest reduced 450 to 600 V-J features to about 12, which were used in a naive Bayes classifier (R e1071). The public reads were reanalyzed by TCRdb: fastp trimming at Q25, MiXCR alignment, in-frame beta chains only. CDR3 protein duplicates are merged, each entry listing the most common genes and DNA. TCRdb, not the authors, supplied the V and J calls. This sample holds hundreds of thousands of distinct CDR3 sequences; about 14% were observed only once. The ten largest make up about 13% of the sample.

A few counts support this clonotype. The antigen it recognizes is unknown. Base quality data are lacking; no much larger clone is found one base away. V loses 5 bases at its end and J loses 7 bases; junction bases beyond the gene matches: 5. CDR1 is given as SGHTA and CDR2 as FQGTGA, both from the germline V gene. The CDR3 runs 13 amino acids, cysteine and phenylalanine included. Only the CDR3 portion is preserved as DNA: 39 bases, with reading frame beginning at the first base. Moderately to severely active disease, a Clinical Activity Score of at least 3, a NOSPECS grade of at least 4, and a duration under 3 months were present in ophthalmopathy patients. Any patient with an uncontrolled infection, another autoimmune disease, pregnancy or lactation was excluded. Diagnoses were based on clinical symptoms, serum thyroxine and TRAb, thyroid ultrasound and orbital computed tomography. PBMCs were isolated from 7.5 to 10 ml of fresh peripheral blood by Ficoll-Paque density gradient centrifugation. Total RNA was extracted with Trizol reagent, and quality was checked on an Agilent 2100 Bioanalyzer.

Sequenced: blood. The receptor comes from a man between 18 and 35 years old with Graves' ophthalmopathy. The sequence is built from TRBV7-3 and TRBJ1-2, with TRBD1 matching 9 junction bases. This receptor carries the CDR3 CASSTTGGRGYTF. The nucleotide sequence reads TGTGCCAGCAGCACCACAGGGGGCCGTGGCTACACCTTC.